Sequencing of this TCR beta chain was carried out in a study of blood T cell repertoires in COVID-19. Overall study context: T cells, B-cell-depleted T cells, or PBMCs supplied cDNA or gDNA.

V was clipped by 2 bases and J by 0 bases, with 10 bases between them. Germline-derived CDR1 and CDR2 are KGHSH and LQKENI. This CDR3 region has 15 residues. Regarding this clone: The same CDR3 is also encoded by other DNA sequences in this sample.

Measured with immunoSEQ multiplex PCR; TCRdb has only the in-frame clones, and not every one. The sample has fewer than 80,000 clones, roughly 78% seen once. J is TRBJ1-2 and V is TRBV18; perhaps TRBD1 as D (5 bases). Sequenced material: peripheral blood. This TCR derives from a human donor in a cohort sampled during active COVID-19. The CDR3, as DNA: TGTGCCAGCTCACCAGGGGCAGGCCCTAACTATGGCTACACCTTC. Its translation is CASSPGAGPNYGYTF. Complete variable domain (other parts from reference TRBV18 and TRBJ1-2): NAGVMQNPRHLVRRRGQEARLRCSPMKGHSHVYWYRQLPEEGLKFMVYLQKENIIDESGMPKERFSAEFPKEGPSILRIQQVVRGDSAAYFCASSPGAGPNYGYTFGSGTRLTVV.